The 20 T cell receptor beta chains below were found in one sample sequenced in a study of T cells in women clearing cervical HPV infection. Produced via immunoSEQ multiplex PCR; TCRdb's table is partial and in-frame only. Listed are 44,000 or so clones; approximately 0.98% falls within the top ten. Source material: blood buffy coat. The receptors stem from a woman aged 18-70 years with a cervical HPV16 infection that either progressed to CIN3+ or cleared (not recorded which).

Details on this clone: Read coverage stops 3 residues before the CDR3 terminus; the germline J gene supplies the remainder. The chain carries TRBV6-1 and TRBJ2-2; possible D gene TRBD1, 6 bases. The germline CDR1 and CDR2 sequences are MNHNS and SASEGT. The CDR3 extends over 14 amino acids. V lost 3 bases, J lost 7 bases, and 12 bases lay in between. The sequenced CDR3 bases are TGTGCCAGCAGTGACCTCTTAGGGGGCGGGGAG. Its translation is CASSDLLGGGE. The CDR3 in full is CASSDLLGGGELFF.

In the case of this clone: The CDR3 end is not reached by the read, which stops 3 residues before it; the germline J gene fills it in. The chain is built from TRBV14 and TRBJ2-2; perhaps TRBD1 as D (6 bases). This CDR3 has 14 amino acids. Germline assignment: CDR1 SGHDN and CDR2 FVKESK. The CDR3 region is CASSLGQPNSPLFF. The sequenced CDR3 bases are TGTGCCAGCAGCCTCGGACAGCCTAATTCACCG. Drawing the rest from reference TRBV14 and TRBJ2-2, the complete variable domain is EAGVTQFPSHSVIEKGQTVTLRCDPISGHDNLYWYRRVMGKEIKFLLHFVKESKQDESGMPNNRFLAERTGGTYSTLKVQPAELEDSGVYFCASSLGQPNSPLFFGEGSRLTVL.

As concerns this clone: Read sequence stops 3 residues before the CDR3 end, and the germline J gene provides the missing end. This chain joins TRBV2 and TRBJ2-1; D is perhaps TRBD2 (5 bases). Germline V lookup: CDR1 SNHLY, CDR2 FYNNEI. Trimming removed 6 bases from V and 8 bases from J, with 20 bases in between. The length of the CDR3 is 15 residues. The DNA read from the CDR3 is TGTGCCAGCAGGGACTCCGGCACATTTGTCGATGAG. The encoded protein is CASRDSGTFVDE. The complete CDR3 sequence is CASRDSGTFVDEQFF.

A note on this clone: The observed sequence ends 3 residues before the CDR3 terminus, with the missing tail filled in from the germline J gene. The chain carries TRBV5-1 and TRBJ2-7, with D perhaps matching TRBD2 (6 bases). Deletions cut 2 bases from V and 1 base from J, with 22 bases between. This CDR3 region has 18 residues. CDR1 SGHRS and CDR2 YFSETQ come from the germline V gene. The CDR3 DNA, read in part, is TGCGCCAGCAGCTTAATTCCCGGGACTTCCGGAGGGTCCTACGAG. Translating it yields CASSLIPGTSGGSYE. The entire CDR3 sequence reads CASSLIPGTSGGSYEQYF.

As to this clone: The read comes to an end 3 residues before the CDR3 does, leaving the germline J gene to fill in the end. The rearrangement uses TRBV7-9 and TRBJ2-3, with D unresolved. Germline V gene sequence: CDR1 SEHNR, CDR2 FQNEAQ (reference sequence). V was shortened by 8 bases and J by 2 bases, with 8 bases between the two germline ends. The CDR3 length is 12 residues. The CDR3 spells CASGQNTDTQYF. The CDR3 bases that were read are TGTGCCAGCGGGCAGAACACAGATACG.

A note on this clone: The read ends 3 residues before the CDR3 terminus; that terminus is restored from the germline J gene. The chain is built from TRBV2 and TRBJ1-1; the D gene is possibly TRBD1 (6 bases). Trimming removed 3 bases from V and 0 bases from J, with 17 bases in between. CDR3 length: 17 residues. From germline, CDR1 is SNHLY and CDR2 FYNNEI. The sequenced part of the CDR3 DNA is TGTGCCAGCAGTGATATCCGTCATGGGACAATGAACACTGAA. Protein sequence: CASSDIRHGTMNTE. The full CDR3 protein is CASSDIRHGTMNTEAFF.

For this clone: The read terminates 3 residues ahead of where the CDR3 ends, so the germline J gene completes it. The chain combines TRBV5-1 with TRBJ2-3; D is possibly TRBD1 (6 bases). CDR3 length: 13 residues. Germline values: CDR1 SGHRS, CDR2 YFSETQ. The CDR3 DNA, read in part, is TGCGCCAGCAGAGAGGGGGATGGAGAGACG. As protein: CASREGDGET. The CDR3 as a whole reads CASREGDGETQYF. Full variable domain (outside the CDR3, taken from reference TRBV5-1 and TRBJ2-3): KAGVTQTPRYLIKTRGQQVTLSCSPISGHRSVSWYQQTPGQGLQFLFEYFSETQRNKGNFPGRFSGRQFSNSRSEMNVSTLELGDSALYLCASREGDGETQYFGPGTRLTVL.

Details on this clone: The read falls 3 residues short of the CDR3 end, and the missing part is taken from the germline J gene. This chain joins TRBV9 and TRBJ1-2; D call uncertain. This CDR3 is built from 14 residues. The V end lost 2 bases, the J end lost 1 base, and 9 bases lay between the germline ends. The germline CDR1 and CDR2 sequences are SGDLS and YYNGEE. CDR3 sequence: CASSVSGGNYGYTF. The covered CDR3 bases are TGTGCCAGCAGCGTCAGTGGCGGTAACTATGGC.

With regard to this clone: The read ends 3 residues before the CDR3 terminus; that terminus is restored from the germline J gene. The chain couples TRBV4-1 to TRBJ1-4, with 12 bases fitting TRBD1. J was trimmed by 8 bases and V by 4 bases; bases with no gene match: 11. The CDR3 is made up of 17 amino acids. From germline, CDR1 is MGHRA and CDR2 YSYEKL. Here the CDR3 reads CASSLGTGGELLEKLFF. CDR3 DNA (partial): TGCGCCAGCAGCCTCGGGACAGGGGGCGAGTTGTTAGAAAAA.

About this clone itself: The CDR3 extends 3 residues past the end of the read, so its final part is completed from the germline J gene. The chain combines TRBV18 with TRBJ1-2, with no clear D. Per the germline V gene, CDR1 is KGHSH and CDR2 is LQKENI. The CDR3 totals 13 residues. The covered CDR3 bases are TGTGCCAGCTCAGGGCTACGAAACAATGAC. It encodes CASSGLRNND. The entire CDR3 protein is CASSGLRNNDYTF.

Comment on this clone: Read coverage stops 3 residues before the CDR3 terminus; the germline J gene supplies the remainder. The chain combines TRBV7-2 with TRBJ1-6; D is uncertain. CDR3 size: 13 residues. Germline lookup yields CDR1 SGHTA and CDR2 FQGNSA. Deletions cut 1 base from V and 10 bases from J, with 8 bases between. CDR3 residues: CASSLVSSSPLHF. The DNA read from the CDR3 is TGTGCCAGCAGCTTAGTATCGAGCTCACCC.

Comments on this clone: The read ends 3 residues shy of where the CDR3 ends; the end is completed using the germline J gene. The V and J genes are TRBV19 and TRBJ2-3; 9 bases are shared with TRBD2. V lost 3 bases, J lost 4 bases, and 5 bases stayed unmatched. Germline V CDR1 and CDR2: LNHDA, SQIVND (reference sequence). This CDR3 has 15 residues. CDR3 DNA (partial): TGTGCCAGTAGTATTGCTAGCGGGGTGCCAGATACG. It codes for CASSIASGVPDT. The CDR3 in full is CASSIASGVPDTQYF.

For this clone: The read gets to within 3 residues of the CDR3 end, and the germline J gene fills in the rest. The sample contains more than one DNA sequence encoding this CDR3. The gene calls are TRBV6-1 and TRBJ1-3, with D uncertain. CDR3 length: 14 amino acids. Trimming removed 1 base from V and 4 bases from J, with 8 bases in between. CDR1 is MNHNS, CDR2 SASEGT, per germline. The CDR3 loop reads CASSEGSRGNTIYF. The CDR3 bases that were read are TGTGCCAGCAGTGAAGGGTCGCGGGGAAACACC.

A word on this clone: The sequence runs out 3 residues before the end of the CDR3; the remainder is reconstructed from the germline J gene. The chain recombines TRBV3-1 (or the pseudogene TRBV3-2) with TRBJ1-2; no reliable D call. Trimming took off 1 base at V and 4 bases at J, with 13 bases between the two ends. The CDR3 is 15 residues long. The V gene's germline CDR1 is LGHDT and CDR2 YNNKEL (reference sequence). The DNA read from the CDR3 is TGTGCCAGCAGCCAAGCAGGTTCACAGATCTATGGC. This encodes CASSQAGSQIYG. The entire CDR3 reads CASSQAGSQIYGYTF.

Points on this clone: The sequenced fragment ends 3 residues before the CDR3 boundary, so the rest is inferred from the germline J gene. The chain couples TRBV19 to TRBJ2-5, with 8 bases aligning to TRBD1. The CDR3 sequence is 14 residues long. With V trimmed by 3 bases and J by 1 base, 1 base remained unmatched. In germline, CDR1 is LNHDA, CDR2 SQIVND (reference sequence). Here the CDR3 reads CASSIQGAQETQYF. The CDR3 DNA, read in part, is TGTGCCAGTAGTATCCAGGGGGCCCAAGAGACC.

Regarding this clone: The read ends 3 residues shy of where the CDR3 ends; the end is completed using the germline J gene. The chain has TRBV18 and TRBJ1-1; D possibly corresponds to TRBD1 (6 bases). The V gene lost 0 bases and the J gene lost 5 bases, with 10 bases spanning the gap. Looked up from germline, CDR1 is KGHSH and CDR2 is LQKENI. This CDR3 spans 14 amino acids. CDR3 protein: CASSPPEGGTEAFF. Partial CDR3 DNA: TGTGCCAGCTCACCACCAGAGGGGGGGACTGAA.

With respect to this clone: With the read ending 3 residues before the CDR3 end, the germline J gene is used to fill in that end. This chain uses TRBV2 with TRBJ1-2, with D possibly TRBD1 on 6 matching bases. CDR3 length: 13 amino acids. The germline V gene encodes CDR1 SNHLY and CDR2 FYNNEI. The sequenced CDR3 bases are TGTGCCAGTGTGACAGGCCGCACAGATACC. It yields the protein CASVTGRTDT. The whole CDR3 is CASVTGRTDTYTF. The full variable domain, with the rest looked up from reference TRBV2 and TRBJ1-2, is EPEVTQTPSHQVTQMGQEVILRCVPISNHLYFYWYRQILGQKVEFLVSFYNNEISEKSEIFDDQFSVERPDGSNFTLKIRSTKLEDSAMYFCASVTGRTDTYTFGSGTRLTVV.

Concerning this clone itself: Read sequence stops 3 residues before the CDR3 end, and the germline J gene provides the missing end. The chain combines TRBV7-9 with TRBJ2-2, with D possibly matching TRBD2 (6 bases). This CDR3 is built from 15 residues. CDR1 SEHNR and CDR2 FQNEAQ come from the germline V gene (reference sequence). CDR3 DNA, as far as it was read: TGTGCCAGCAGCTCCCGAATTCGGGGGTATGAAAAG. It yields the protein CASSSRIRGYEK. The whole CDR3 reads CASSSRIRGYEKLFF.

With respect to this clone: Read sequence stops 3 residues before the CDR3 end, and the germline J gene provides the missing end. The gene calls are TRBV5-1 and TRBJ1-4, with 9 bases lining up with TRBD1. CDR3 length: 15 amino acids. Germline V gene lookup returns CDR1 SGHRS and CDR2 YFSETQ. Partial CDR3 DNA: TGCGCCAGCAGCTTGGGGACAGGGGATAATTCACCA. Translation: CASSLGTGDNSP. The full CDR3 reads CASSLGTGDNSPLFF.

As concerns this clone: The read gets to within 3 residues of the CDR3 end, and the germline J gene fills in the rest. V is TRBV30 and J is TRBJ1-1; TRBD1 matches 10 bases. The V gene end was trimmed by 2 bases and the J gene end by 2 bases; junction bases not matched to a gene: 8. This CDR3 comprises 16 residues. Germline CDR1 GTSNPN, CDR2 SVGIG (reference sequence). CDR3 residues: CAWSRWGTGENTEAFF. The part of the CDR3 DNA that was read is TGTGCCTGGAGTCGGTGGGGGACAGGGGAAAACACTGAA.